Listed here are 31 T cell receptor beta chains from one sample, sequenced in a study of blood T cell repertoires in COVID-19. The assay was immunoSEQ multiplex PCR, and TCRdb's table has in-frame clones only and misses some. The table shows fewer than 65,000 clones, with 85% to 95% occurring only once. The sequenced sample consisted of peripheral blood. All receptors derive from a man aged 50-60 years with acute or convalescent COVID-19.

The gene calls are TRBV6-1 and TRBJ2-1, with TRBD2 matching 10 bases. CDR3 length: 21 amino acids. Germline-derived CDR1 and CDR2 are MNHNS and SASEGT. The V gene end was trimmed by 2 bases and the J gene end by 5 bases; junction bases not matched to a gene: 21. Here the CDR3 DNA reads TGTGCCAGCAGTGAAAGTATGTCCACTAGCGGGACACGGAGGGGAAACAATGAGCAGTTCTTC. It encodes CASSESMSTSGTRRGNNEQFF.

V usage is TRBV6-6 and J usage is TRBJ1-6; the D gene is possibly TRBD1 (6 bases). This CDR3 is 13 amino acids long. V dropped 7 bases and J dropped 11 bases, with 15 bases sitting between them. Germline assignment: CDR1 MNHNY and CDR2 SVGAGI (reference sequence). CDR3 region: CASNGPQGTPLHF. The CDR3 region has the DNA TGTGCCAGCAACGGCCCGCAGGGGACACCCCTCCACTTT.

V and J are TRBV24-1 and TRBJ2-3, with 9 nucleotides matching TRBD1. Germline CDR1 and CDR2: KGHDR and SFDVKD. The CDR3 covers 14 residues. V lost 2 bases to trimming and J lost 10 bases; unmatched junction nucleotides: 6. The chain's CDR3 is CATSDSGTGNSQYF. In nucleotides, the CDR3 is TGTGCCACCAGTGATTCCGGGACAGGGAATTCGCAGTATTTT.

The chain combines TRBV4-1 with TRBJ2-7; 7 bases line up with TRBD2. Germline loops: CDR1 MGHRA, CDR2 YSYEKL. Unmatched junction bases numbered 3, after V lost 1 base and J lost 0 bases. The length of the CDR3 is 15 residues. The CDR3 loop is CASSQVTSDSYEQYF. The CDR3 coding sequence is TGCGCCAGCAGCCAAGTTACTAGCGACTCCTACGAGCAGTACTTC.

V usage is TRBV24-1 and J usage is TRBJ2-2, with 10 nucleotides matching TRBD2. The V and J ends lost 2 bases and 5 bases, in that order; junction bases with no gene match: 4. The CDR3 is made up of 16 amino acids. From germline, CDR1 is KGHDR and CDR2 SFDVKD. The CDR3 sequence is CATSDYLAGDTGELFF. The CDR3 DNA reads TGTGCCACCAGTGATTACCTAGCGGGAGATACCGGGGAGCTGTTTTTT.

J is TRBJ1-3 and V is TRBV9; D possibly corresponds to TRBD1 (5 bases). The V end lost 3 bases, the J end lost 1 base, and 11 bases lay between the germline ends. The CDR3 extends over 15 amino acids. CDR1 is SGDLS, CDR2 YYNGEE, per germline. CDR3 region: CASSEKGQSGNTIYF. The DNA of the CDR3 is TGTGCCAGCAGCGAAAAGGGGCAATCTGGAAACACCATATATTTT.

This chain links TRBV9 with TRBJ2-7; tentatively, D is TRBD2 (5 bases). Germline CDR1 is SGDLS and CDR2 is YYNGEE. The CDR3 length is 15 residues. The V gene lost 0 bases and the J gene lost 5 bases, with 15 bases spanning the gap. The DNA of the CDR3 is TGTGCCAGCAGCGTAGATCTAGCTACGGTCAACGAGCAGTACTTC. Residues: CASSVDLATVNEQYF.

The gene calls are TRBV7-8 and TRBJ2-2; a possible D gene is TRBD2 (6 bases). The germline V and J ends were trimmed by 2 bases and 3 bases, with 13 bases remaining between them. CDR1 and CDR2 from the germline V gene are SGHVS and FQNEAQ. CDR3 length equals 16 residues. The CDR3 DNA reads TGTGCCAGCAGCTTATCCGGGACTTATTACACCGGGGAGCTGTTTTTT. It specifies CASSLSGTYYTGELFF.

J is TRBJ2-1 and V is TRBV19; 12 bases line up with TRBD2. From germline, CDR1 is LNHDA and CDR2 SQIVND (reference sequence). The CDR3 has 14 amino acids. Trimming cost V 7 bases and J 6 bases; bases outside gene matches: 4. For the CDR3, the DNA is TGTGCCAGTACCCTAGCGGGAGGGCCCAATGAGCAGTTCTTC. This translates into CASTLAGGPNEQFF.

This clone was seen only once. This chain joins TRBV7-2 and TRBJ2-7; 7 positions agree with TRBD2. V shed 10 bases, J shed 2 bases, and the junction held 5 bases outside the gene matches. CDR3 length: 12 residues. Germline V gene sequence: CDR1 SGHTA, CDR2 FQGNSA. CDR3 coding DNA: TGTGCCATCGCGGGGGAAGCCTACGAGCAGTACTTC. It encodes CAIAGEAYEQYF.

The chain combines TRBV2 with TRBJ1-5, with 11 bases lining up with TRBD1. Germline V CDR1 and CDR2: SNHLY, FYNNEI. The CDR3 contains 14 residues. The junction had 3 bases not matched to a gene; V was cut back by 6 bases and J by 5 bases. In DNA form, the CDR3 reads TGTGCCAGCAGAAGGACAGGGGGCGATCAGCCCCAGCATTTT. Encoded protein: CASRRTGGDQPQHF.

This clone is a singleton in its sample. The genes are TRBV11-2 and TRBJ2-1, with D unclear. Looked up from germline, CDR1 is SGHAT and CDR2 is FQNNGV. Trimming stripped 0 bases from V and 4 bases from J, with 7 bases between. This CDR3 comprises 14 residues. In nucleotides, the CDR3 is TGTGCCAGCAGCTTAGATCCCAAATACAATGAGCAGTTCTTC. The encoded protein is CASSLDPKYNEQFF.

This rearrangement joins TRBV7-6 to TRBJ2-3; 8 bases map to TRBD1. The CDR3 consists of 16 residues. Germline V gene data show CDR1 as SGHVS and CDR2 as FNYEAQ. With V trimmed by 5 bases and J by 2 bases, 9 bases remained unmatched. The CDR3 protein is CASSTPRQGPTDTQYF. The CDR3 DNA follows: TGTGCCAGCAGCACACCAAGACAGGGGCCCACAGATACGCAGTATTTT.

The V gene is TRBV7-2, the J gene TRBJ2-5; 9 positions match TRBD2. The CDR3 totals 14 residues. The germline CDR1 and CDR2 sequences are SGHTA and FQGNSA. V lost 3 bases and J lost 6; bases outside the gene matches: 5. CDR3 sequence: CASSLSGRRQTQYF. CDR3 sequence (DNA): TGTGCCAGCAGCTTGAGCGGGAGGAGACAGACCCAGTACTTC.

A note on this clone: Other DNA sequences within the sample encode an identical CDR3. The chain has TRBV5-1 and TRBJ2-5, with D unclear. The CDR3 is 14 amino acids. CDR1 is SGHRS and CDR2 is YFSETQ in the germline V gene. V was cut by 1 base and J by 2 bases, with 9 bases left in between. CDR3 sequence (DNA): TGCGCCAGCAGCTTGACAACAGCTCAAGAGACCCAGTACTTC. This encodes CASSLTTAQETQYF.

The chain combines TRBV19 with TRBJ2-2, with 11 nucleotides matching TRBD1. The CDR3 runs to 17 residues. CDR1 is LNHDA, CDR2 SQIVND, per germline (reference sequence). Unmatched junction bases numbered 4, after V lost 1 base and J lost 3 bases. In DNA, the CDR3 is TGTGCCAGTAGTATAGGGACAGGGGGCACGGACACCGGGGAGCTGTTTTTT. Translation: CASSIGTGGTDTGELFF.

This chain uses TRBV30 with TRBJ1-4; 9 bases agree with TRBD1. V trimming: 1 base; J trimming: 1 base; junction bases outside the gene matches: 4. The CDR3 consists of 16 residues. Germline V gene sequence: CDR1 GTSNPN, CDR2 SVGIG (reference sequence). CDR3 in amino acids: CAWSGSTGGTNEKLFF. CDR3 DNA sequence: TGTGCCTGGAGTGGATCGACAGGGGGAACTAATGAAAAACTGTTTTTT.

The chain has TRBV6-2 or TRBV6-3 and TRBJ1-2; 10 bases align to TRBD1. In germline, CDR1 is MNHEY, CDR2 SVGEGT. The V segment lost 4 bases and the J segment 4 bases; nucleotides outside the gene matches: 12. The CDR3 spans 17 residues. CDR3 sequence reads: CASSWTADRGILYGYTF. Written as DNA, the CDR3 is TGTGCCAGCAGTTGGACTGCGGACAGGGGGATACTCTATGGCTACACCTTC.

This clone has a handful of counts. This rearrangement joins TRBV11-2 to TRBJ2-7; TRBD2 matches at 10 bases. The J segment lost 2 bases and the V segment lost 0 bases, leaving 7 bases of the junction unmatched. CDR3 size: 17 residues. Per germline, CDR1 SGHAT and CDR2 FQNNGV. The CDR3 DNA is TGTGCCAGCAGCTTAGATCCTAGGCTAGCGGGAGCCTACGAGCAGTACTTC. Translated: CASSLDPRLAGAYEQYF.

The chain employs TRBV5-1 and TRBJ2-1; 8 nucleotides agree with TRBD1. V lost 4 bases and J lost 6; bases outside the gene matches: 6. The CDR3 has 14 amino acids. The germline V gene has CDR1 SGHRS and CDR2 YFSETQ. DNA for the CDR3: TGCGCCAGCAGCGCGGGACAGGTTGCCAATGAGCAGTTCTTC. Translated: CASSAGQVANEQFF. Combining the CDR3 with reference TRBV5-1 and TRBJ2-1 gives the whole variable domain KAGVTQTPRYLIKTRGQQVTLSCSPISGHRSVSWYQQTPGQGLQFLFEYFSETQRNKGNFPGRFSGRQFSNSRSEMNVSTLELGDSALYLCASSAGQVANEQFFGPGTRLTVL.

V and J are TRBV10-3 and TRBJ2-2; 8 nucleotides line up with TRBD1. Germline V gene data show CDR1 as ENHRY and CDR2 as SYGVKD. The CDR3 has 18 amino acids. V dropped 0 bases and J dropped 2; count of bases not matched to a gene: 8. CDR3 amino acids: CAISESPAGTGNTGELFF. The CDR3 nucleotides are TGTGCCATCAGTGAGTCGCCCGCCGGGACAGGAAACACCGGGGAGCTGTTTTTT.

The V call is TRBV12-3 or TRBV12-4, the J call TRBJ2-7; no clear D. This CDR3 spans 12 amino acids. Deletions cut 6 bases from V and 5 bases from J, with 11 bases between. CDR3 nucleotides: TGTGCCAGCAGCCTCTGGCCTCACGAGCAGTACTTC. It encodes CASSLWPHEQYF.

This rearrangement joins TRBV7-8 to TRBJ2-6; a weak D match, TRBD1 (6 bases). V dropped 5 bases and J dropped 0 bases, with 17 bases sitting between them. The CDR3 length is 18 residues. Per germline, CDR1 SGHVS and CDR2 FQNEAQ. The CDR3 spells CASSTYRVQSSGANVLTF. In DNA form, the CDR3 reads TGTGCCAGCAGCACCTACAGGGTACAAAGCTCTGGGGCCAACGTCCTGACTTTC.

The CDR3 DNA follows: TGTGCCAGCAGATCTACAGGGTTAGCTAACTATGGCTACACCTTC. Protein: CASRSTGLANYGYTF. The genes are TRBV6-6 and TRBJ1-2; tentatively, D is TRBD1 (6 bases). V was pared by 6 bases and J by 0 bases, with 14 bases between. Germline CDR1 and CDR2: MNHNY and SVGAGI (reference sequence). This CDR3 region has 15 residues.

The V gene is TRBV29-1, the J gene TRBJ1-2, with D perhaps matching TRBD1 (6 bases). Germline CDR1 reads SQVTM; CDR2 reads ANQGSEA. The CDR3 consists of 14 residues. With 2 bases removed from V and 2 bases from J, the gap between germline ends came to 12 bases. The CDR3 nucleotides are TGCAGCGTTGAAAAGGGCAGGGGAAACTATGGCTACACCTTC. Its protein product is CSVEKGRGNYGYTF.

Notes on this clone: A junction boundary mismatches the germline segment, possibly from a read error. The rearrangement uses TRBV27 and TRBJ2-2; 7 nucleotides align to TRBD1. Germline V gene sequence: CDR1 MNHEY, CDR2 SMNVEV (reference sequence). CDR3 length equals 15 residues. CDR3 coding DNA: TGTGCCAGCAGTTTAGGGACAGTTAACACCAGGGAGCTGTTTTTT. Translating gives CASSLGTVNTRELFF.

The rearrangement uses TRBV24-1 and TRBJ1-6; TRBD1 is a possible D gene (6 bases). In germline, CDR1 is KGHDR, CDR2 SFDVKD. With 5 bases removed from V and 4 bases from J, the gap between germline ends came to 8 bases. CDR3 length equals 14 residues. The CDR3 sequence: CATSAGQYNSPLHF. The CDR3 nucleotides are TGTGCCACCAGTGCCGGACAGTATAATTCACCCCTCCACTTT.

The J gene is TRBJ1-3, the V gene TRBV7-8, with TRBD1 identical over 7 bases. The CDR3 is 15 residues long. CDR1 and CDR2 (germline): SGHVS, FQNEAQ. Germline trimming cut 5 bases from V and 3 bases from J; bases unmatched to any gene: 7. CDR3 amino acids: CASSRQGGNGNTIYF. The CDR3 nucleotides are TGTGCCAGCAGCCGTCAGGGGGGAAATGGAAACACCATATATTTT.

CDR3 sequence (DNA): TGTGCCAGCAGCTTACATCTCAGTCAAGAGACCCAGTACTTC. Protein: CASSLHLSQETQYF. The chain combines TRBV7-9 with TRBJ2-5, with unresolved D. Trimming left V 2 bases short and J 2 bases short, with 9 bases between. Looked up from germline, CDR1 is SEHNR and CDR2 is FQNEAQ (reference sequence). This CDR3 region has 14 residues.

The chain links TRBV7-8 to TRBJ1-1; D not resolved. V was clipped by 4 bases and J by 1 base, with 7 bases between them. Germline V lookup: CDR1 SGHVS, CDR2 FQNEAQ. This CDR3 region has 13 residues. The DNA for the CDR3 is TGTGCCAGCAGCTCGACAAAGAACACTGAAGCTTTCTTT. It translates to CASSSTKNTEAFF. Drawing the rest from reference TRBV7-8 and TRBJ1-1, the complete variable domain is GAGVSQSPRYKVAKRGQDVALRCDPISGHVSLFWYQQALGQGPEFLTYFQNEAQLDKSGLPSDRFFAERPEGSVSTLKIQRTQQEDSAVYLCASSSTKNTEAFFGQGTRLTVV.

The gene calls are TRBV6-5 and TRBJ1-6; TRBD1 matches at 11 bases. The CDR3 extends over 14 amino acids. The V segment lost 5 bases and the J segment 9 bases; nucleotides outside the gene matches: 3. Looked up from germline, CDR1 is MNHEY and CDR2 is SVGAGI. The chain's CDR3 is CASSRTGGSSPLHF. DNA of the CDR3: TGTGCCAGCAGTAGGACAGGGGGCAGTTCACCCCTCCACTTT.